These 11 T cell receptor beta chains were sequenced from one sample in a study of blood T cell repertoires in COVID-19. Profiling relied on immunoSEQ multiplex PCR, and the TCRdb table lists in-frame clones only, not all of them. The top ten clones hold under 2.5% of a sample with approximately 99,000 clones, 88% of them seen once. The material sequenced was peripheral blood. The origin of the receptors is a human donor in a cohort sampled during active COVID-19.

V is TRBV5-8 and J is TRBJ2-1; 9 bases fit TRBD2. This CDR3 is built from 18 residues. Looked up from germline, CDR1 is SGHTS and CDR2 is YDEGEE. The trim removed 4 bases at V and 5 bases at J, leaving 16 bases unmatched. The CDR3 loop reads CASSQQVEREEDDNEQFF. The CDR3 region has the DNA TGTGCCAGCAGCCAACAGGTTGAGCGGGAGGAGGATGACAATGAGCAGTTCTTC.

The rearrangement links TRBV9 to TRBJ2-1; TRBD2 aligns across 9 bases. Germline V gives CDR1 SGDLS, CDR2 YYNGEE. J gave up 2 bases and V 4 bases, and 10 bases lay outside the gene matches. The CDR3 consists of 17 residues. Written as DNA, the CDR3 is TGTGCCAGCAGCCCTTTGGATCTAGCGGGACCCTACAATGAGCAGTTCTTC. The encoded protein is CASSPLDLAGPYNEQFF.

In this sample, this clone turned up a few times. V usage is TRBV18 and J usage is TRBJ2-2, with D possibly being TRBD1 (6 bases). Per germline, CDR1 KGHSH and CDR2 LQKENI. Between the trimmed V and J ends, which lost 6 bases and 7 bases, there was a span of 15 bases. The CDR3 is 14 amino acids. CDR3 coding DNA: TGTGCCAGCTCCCAATCGACAGGAGACGGGGAGCTGTTTTTT. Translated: CASSQSTGDGELFF.

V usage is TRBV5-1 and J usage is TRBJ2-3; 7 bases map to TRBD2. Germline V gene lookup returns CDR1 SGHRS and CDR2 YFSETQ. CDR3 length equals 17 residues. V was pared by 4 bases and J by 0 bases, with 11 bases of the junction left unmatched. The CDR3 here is CASSAAGGTKSTDTQYF. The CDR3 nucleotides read TGCGCCAGCAGCGCTGCCGGGGGGACTAAGAGCACAGATACGCAGTATTTT.

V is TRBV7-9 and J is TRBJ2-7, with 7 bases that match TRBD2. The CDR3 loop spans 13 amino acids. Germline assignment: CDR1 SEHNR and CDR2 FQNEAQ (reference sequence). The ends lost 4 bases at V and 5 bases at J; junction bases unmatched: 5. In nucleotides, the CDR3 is TGTGCCAGCAGCTCTGCGGGAGTTGACGAGCAGTACTTC. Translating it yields CASSSAGVDEQYF.

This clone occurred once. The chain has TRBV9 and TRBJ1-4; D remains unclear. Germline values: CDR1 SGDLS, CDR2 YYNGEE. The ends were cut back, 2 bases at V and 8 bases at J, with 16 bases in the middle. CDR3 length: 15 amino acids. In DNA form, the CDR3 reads TGTGCCAGCAGCGTTAGCCGTGAATTTGAGGAAAAACTGTTTTTT. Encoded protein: CASSVSREFEEKLFF.

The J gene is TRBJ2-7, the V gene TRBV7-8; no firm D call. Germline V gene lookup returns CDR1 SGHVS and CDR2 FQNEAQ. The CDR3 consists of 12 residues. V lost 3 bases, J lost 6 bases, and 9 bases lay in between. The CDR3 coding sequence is TGTGCCAGCAGCTTCGACTCGGGCGAGCAGTACTTC. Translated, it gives CASSFDSGEQYF.

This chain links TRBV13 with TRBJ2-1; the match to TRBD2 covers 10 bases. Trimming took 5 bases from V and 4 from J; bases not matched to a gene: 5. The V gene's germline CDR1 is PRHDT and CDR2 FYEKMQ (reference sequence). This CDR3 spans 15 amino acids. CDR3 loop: CASSPGLAEYNEQFF. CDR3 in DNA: TGTGCCAGCAGCCCAGGACTAGCGGAGTACAATGAGCAGTTCTTC.

The CDR3 loop is CASRPAGTSGRASTGELFF. CDR3 coding DNA: TGTGCCAGCAGGCCCGCCGGGACTAGCGGGAGGGCCAGCACCGGGGAGCTGTTTTTT. The chain is built from TRBV28 and TRBJ2-2, with 16 bases matching TRBD2. With 6 bases clipped from V and 4 bases from J, the junction kept 11 bases outside the gene matches. Germline V gene lookup returns CDR1 MDHEN and CDR2 SYDVKM. The CDR3 covers 19 residues.

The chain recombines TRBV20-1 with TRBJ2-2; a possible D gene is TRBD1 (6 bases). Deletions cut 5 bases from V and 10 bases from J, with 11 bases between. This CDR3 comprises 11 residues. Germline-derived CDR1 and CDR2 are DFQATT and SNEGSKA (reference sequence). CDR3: CSAYRVEELFF. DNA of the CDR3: TGCAGTGCTTACAGGGTCGAGGAGCTGTTTTTT.

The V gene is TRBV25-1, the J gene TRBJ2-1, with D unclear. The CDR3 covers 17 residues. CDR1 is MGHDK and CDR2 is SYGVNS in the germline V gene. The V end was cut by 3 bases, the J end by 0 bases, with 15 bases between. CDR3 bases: TGTGCCAGCAGTGACCTGACTTCTTTGAGCTCCTACAATGAGCAGTTCTTC. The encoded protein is CASSDLTSLSSYNEQFF.